This section outlines one T cell receptor beta chain sequence together with its context. This entry is derived from a study of T cell changes during pregnancy in multiple sclerosis. Clones were sequenced by immunoSEQ multiplex PCR, and TCRdb holds only the in-frame ones, with some missing. This table holds 20,000 to 30,000 clones, about 92% found once. The source was CD8+ T cells from peripheral blood mononuclear cells, collected in the third trimester of pregnancy. This TCR was recovered from a female donor in good health, enrolled as a control in a pregnancy study.

The CDR3 loop reads CASSQDRGTDTQYF. Here the CDR3 DNA reads TGCGCCAGCAGCCAAGATCGAGGCACAGATACGCAGTATTTT. This rearrangement joins TRBV4-1 to TRBJ2-3; D is undetermined. The CDR3 runs to 14 residues. CDR1 and CDR2 (germline): MGHRA, YSYEKL. Trimming shortened V by 0 bases and J by 1 base, and 5 bases separated the two germline ends.